One sample yielded the 6 T cell receptor beta chains listed below, sequenced in a study of T cell repertoires in cytomegalovirus infection. MiXCR, run by TCRdb on the reads, gives a single entry per CDR3 protein. The sample consists of about 460,000 distinct CDR3 sequences, over 9% of them appearing once. The sequencing sample was made of PBMCs. Every receptor here comes from a human donor in good health (CMV status not recorded). Some clones in this sample may be carry-over from other donors' samples.

This clonotype was observed a handful of times. In nucleotides, the CDR3 is TGTGCCATCAGTATGACGCCGGGCGGGGGCAACACCGGGGAGCTGTTTTTT. Translated: CAISMTPGGGNTGELFF. V is TRBV10-3 and J is TRBJ2-2, with D possibly TRBD2 on 7 matching bases. V was cut by 5 bases and J by 2 bases, with 18 bases left in between. The CDR3 spans 17 residues. Germline V CDR1 and CDR2: ENHRY, SYGVKD.

The chain combines TRBV2 with TRBJ2-2; 7 bases match TRBD1. The CDR3 runs 14 residues. Germline CDR1 reads SNHLY; CDR2 reads FYNNEI. The J segment lost 6 bases and the V segment lost 6 bases, leaving 7 bases of the junction unmatched. CDR3: CASREDRSPGELFF. The CDR3 DNA reads as TGTGCCAGCAGGGAGGACAGGTCCCCCGGGGAGCTGTTTTTT.

V is TRBV3-1 and J is TRBJ2-3; D remains unclear. CDR1 is LGHDT and CDR2 is YNNKEL in the germline V gene (reference sequence). There are 13 residues in the CDR3. Trimming took 1 base from V and 2 from J, leaving 4 bases between them. The CDR3 DNA sequence: TGTGCCAGCAGCCAAGCACTCACAGATACGCAGTATTTT. Protein: CASSQALTDTQYF.

Regarding this clonotype: This may come from a read error, since a much larger clone is one base off. The chain carries TRBV18 and TRBJ2-7, with TRBD2 matching 8 bases. The germline V gene has CDR1 KGHSH and CDR2 LQKENI. The CDR3 totals 16 residues. V was clipped by 1 base and J by 9 bases; unmatched bases: 14. CDR3 in amino acids: CASSPRAGGTSGVQYF. CDR3 nucleotide sequence: TGTGCCAGCTCACCACGGGCGGGAGGCACCAGTGGGGTGCAGTACTTC.

This clonotype was seen many times. This chain connects TRBV7-3 to TRBJ1-1; 7 bases agree with TRBD1. The CDR3 extends over 17 amino acids. Germline CDR1 and CDR2: SGHTA and FQGTGA. V was clipped by 1 base and J by 8 bases; unmatched bases: 16. CDR3 coding DNA: TGTGCCAGCAGCTTAAACCCCCTCACCTACGGGACAGAAGAAGCTTTCTTT. This sequence encodes CASSLNPLTYGTEEAFF.

The table lists this clonotype with a few counts. V gene TRBV3-1 combines with J gene TRBJ2-5; D might be TRBD1 (6 bases). Trimming took 4 bases from V and 2 from J, leaving 14 bases between them. The CDR3 covers 15 residues. Germline CDR1 and CDR2: LGHDT and YNNKEL (reference sequence). The CDR3 protein is CASSPSGTQQETQYF. CDR3 bases: TGTGCCAGCAGCCCCTCCGGGACACAACAAGAGACCCAGTACTTC.